The sample holds one count of the clone carrying this T cell receptor (beta chain). Its matching antigen is unknown. The record originates from a study of shared clonotypes between healthy human individuals. Study in general: The composition of the donors was a couple of women and a few men aged 18 to 49. General study results and limits: Sequencing depth was expected to influence donor clonotype sharing.

This table comes from immunoSEQ multiplex PCR, and its TCRdb copy is limited to in-frame clones, with some not included. The sample has roughly 490,000 clones; 60% to 85% are singletons. Germline V lookup: CDR1 MNHEY, CDR2 SVGAGI. The V end was cut by 1 base, the J end by 1 base, with 11 bases between. The length of the CDR3 is 16 residues. Adults of Caucasian background living in Nashville, Tennessee made up all donors. The sequence came from a woman aged 40 to 49 in good health. Some clones in this sample may be carry-over from other donors' samples. The V gene is TRBV6-5, the J gene TRBJ2-1; D is unclear. Sequenced: PBMCs. Here the CDR3 DNA reads TGTGCCAGCAGTTACTTTGTGGCTGGTTCCTACAATGAGCAGTTCTTC. Translating it yields CASSYFVAGSYNEQFF.